These 29 T cell receptor beta chains came from one sample sequenced in a study of OX40 agonist ivuxolimab in advanced cancers. Receptors were amplified or captured by the immunoSEQ multiplex PCR assay. Sourced from immuneACCESS, this table was stored by TCRdb with only in-frame sequences that have V and J called. A share of the clones is absent; for the studies checked, an unresolved V gene accounts for under half, and the remainder has no known explanation. A total of more than 55,000 clones appear in this sample, 88% of them only once. The leading ten clones occupy roughly 11% of the sample. Sequencing was performed on CD4+ or CD8+ T cells sorted from blood, taken in a trial of the OX40 agonist ivuxolimab. The origin of the receptors is an adult with an advanced solid tumor such as melanoma, head and neck, liver or kidney cancer.

This chain connects TRBV27 to TRBJ2-7; no reliable D call. The CDR3 totals 14 residues. Trimming cost V 3 bases and J 2 bases, with 11 bases left between them. CDR1 and CDR2 from the germline V gene are MNHEY and SMNVEV (reference sequence). CDR3 DNA: TGTGCCAGCAGTTTTTCGGCTAGTACCTACGAGCAGTACTTC. Its translation is CASSFSASTYEQYF.

In this sample, this clone turned up once. The gene calls are TRBV18 and TRBJ1-1; a weak D match, TRBD1 (6 bases). In germline, CDR1 is KGHSH, CDR2 LQKENI. This CDR3 is 14 amino acids long. Trimming left V 3 bases short and J 3 bases short, with 11 bases between. CDR3 region: CASSPTQGYTEAFF. The CDR3 DNA is TGTGCCAGCTCACCTACACAGGGCTACACTGAAGCTTTCTTT.

This clone was counted only a few times. The CDR3 here is CASSSGGWSYTF. For the CDR3, the DNA is TGTGCCAGCAGTAGCGGGGGCTGGAGCTACACCTTC. The chain carries TRBV28 and TRBJ1-2, with D tentatively TRBD1 (6 bases). V lost 5 bases to trimming and J lost 9 bases, with 13 bases between them. Germline V CDR1 and CDR2: MDHEN, SYDVKM. This CDR3 region has 12 residues.

This clone was found once. The chain links TRBV5-4 to TRBJ1-2; 8 bases agree with TRBD1. This CDR3 has 15 amino acids. The V gene end was trimmed by 5 bases and the J gene end by 4 bases; junction bases not matched to a gene: 10. CDR1 is SGHNT, CDR2 YYREEE, per germline (reference sequence). CDR3 nucleotide sequence: TGTGCCAGCAGGGGGGCGCAGGGGGCGCGCTATGGCTACACCTTC. Translation gives CASRGAQGARYGYTF.

The chain links TRBV9 to TRBJ2-7; tentatively, D is TRBD2 (6 bases). Trimming shortened V by 0 bases and J by 3 bases, and 13 bases separated the two germline ends. The CDR3 runs to 15 residues. CDR1 and CDR2 from the germline V gene are SGDLS and YYNGEE. CDR3 nucleotides: TGTGCCAGCAGCGTAGTTGAGGGAGGTCTCTACGAGCAGTACTTC. It specifies CASSVVEGGLYEQYF.

The CDR3 nucleotides read TGCGCCAGCAGCCCCGGACTAGCGGCAGCCTACGAGCAGTACTTC. Translated, it gives CASSPGLAAAYEQYF. The J gene is TRBJ2-7, the V gene TRBV4-3; TRBD2 matches at 10 bases. Germline assignment: CDR1 LGHNA and CDR2 YSLEER. Trimming removed 4 bases from V and 2 bases from J; junction bases left unmatched: 5. This CDR3 is 15 amino acids long.

The chain links TRBV6-5 to TRBJ2-5; 10 nucleotides match TRBD1. The CDR3 length is 15 residues. Looked up from germline, CDR1 is MNHEY and CDR2 is SVGAGI. With V trimmed by 5 bases and J by 6 bases, 9 bases remained unmatched. The CDR3 is CASSQGQGSGQTQYF. CDR3 sequence (DNA): TGTGCCAGCAGTCAGGGACAGGGGAGTGGTCAGACCCAGTACTTC.

The chain carries TRBV27 and TRBJ2-1, with D perhaps TRBD2 (7 bases). The CDR3 is 13 residues long. Germline V gives CDR1 MNHEY, CDR2 SMNVEV (reference sequence). With 8 bases removed from V and 12 bases from J, the gap between germline ends came to 20 bases. The CDR3 DNA reads as TGTGCCAGCGGTGGGGGGGGCGGGGTTGGGCAGTTCTTC. Translation: CASGGGGGVGQFF.

The V and J genes are TRBV6-5 and TRBJ2-3, with D possibly being TRBD2 (6 bases). CDR1 and CDR2 (germline): MNHEY, SVGAGI. Trimming left V 4 bases short and J 4 bases short, with 9 bases between. The CDR3 is made up of 13 amino acids. Here the CDR3 reads CASSFGRADTQYF. CDR3 nucleotide sequence: TGTGCCAGCAGTTTCGGGAGAGCAGATACGCAGTATTTT.

J is TRBJ2-2 and V is TRBV11-2; D is unclear. V gave up 0 bases and J gave up 5 bases, with 4 bases separating them. Germline loops: CDR1 SGHAT, CDR2 FQNNGV. This CDR3 has 13 residues. CDR3 in DNA: TGTGCCAGCAGCTTAGAGTCTACCGGGGAGCTGTTTTTT. This sequence encodes CASSLESTGELFF.

This clone is a singleton in its sample. This sequence joins TRBV27 and TRBJ1-1; 9 nucleotides align to TRBD1. This CDR3 is 15 amino acids long. Germline lookup yields CDR1 MNHEY and CDR2 SMNVEV (reference sequence). Germline trimming cut 4 bases from V and 4 bases from J; bases unmatched to any gene: 7. The CDR3, as DNA: TGTGCCAGCAGTTGGGGACAGGGACTGGGCACTGAAGCTTTCTTT. Translating gives CASSWGQGLGTEAFF.

The chain links TRBV15 to TRBJ2-2; 7 nucleotides align to TRBD1. The V segment lost 3 bases and the J segment 5 bases; nucleotides outside the gene matches: 6. CDR3 length equals 15 residues. Per the germline V gene, CDR1 is LNHNV and CDR2 is YYDKDF (reference sequence). The CDR3 sequence: CATSSLDRRTGELFF. The CDR3 bases are TGTGCCACCAGCAGCTTGGACAGGAGGACCGGGGAGCTGTTTTTT.

The gene calls are TRBV27 and TRBJ2-1; a weak D match, TRBD2 (5 bases). CDR3 length equals 16 residues. V lost 4 bases to trimming and J lost 0 bases, with 13 bases between them. Germline CDR1 is MNHEY and CDR2 is SMNVEV (reference sequence). The CDR3 DNA reads as TGTGCCAGCAGTTCAGTAGCGTTCAGCTCCTACAATGAGCAGTTCTTC. Its protein is CASSSVAFSSYNEQFF.

The V and J genes are TRBV5-1 and TRBJ1-1; 11 bases align to TRBD1. The CDR3 covers 14 residues. Germline V gene data show CDR1 as SGHRS and CDR2 as YFSETQ. V shed 2 bases and J 7 bases; nucleotides not matched to a gene: 4. CDR3 in DNA: TGCGCCAGCAGCTTCGGGACAGGGGGATTTGAAGCTTTCTTT. It codes for CASSFGTGGFEAFF. The full variable domain, with the rest looked up from reference TRBV5-1 and TRBJ1-1, is KAGVTQTPRYLIKTRGQQVTLSCSPISGHRSVSWYQQTPGQGLQFLFEYFSETQRNKGNFPGRFSGRQFSNSRSEMNVSTLELGDSALYLCASSFGTGGFEAFFGQGTRLTVV.

The chain carries TRBV27 and TRBJ1-1, with a possible D match to TRBD1 (6 bases). V shed 8 bases and J shed 8 bases, with 21 bases lying between them. Looked up from germline, CDR1 is MNHEY and CDR2 is SMNVEV (reference sequence). This CDR3 region has 14 residues. Written as DNA, the CDR3 is TGTGCCAGCGATCCTTTCGGGGGGCAAAGGGAAGCTTTCTTT. This sequence encodes CASDPFGGQREAFF.

V usage is TRBV28 and J usage is TRBJ2-1; the match to TRBD2 covers 7 bases. The V and J ends lost 5 bases and 3 bases, in that order; junction bases with no gene match: 7. The CDR3 length is 15 residues. Germline values: CDR1 MDHEN, CDR2 SYDVKM. The DNA of the CDR3 is TGTGCCAGCAGTCAACCCGGGACTAACTACAATGAGCAGTTCTTC. Its translation is CASSQPGTNYNEQFF.

The V call is TRBV9, the J call TRBJ2-1, with 8 bases that match TRBD2. J lost 1 base, V lost 2 bases, and 5 bases had no gene match. The CDR3 length is 16 residues. The germline gives CDR1 SGDLS, CDR2 YYNGEE. The CDR3 DNA follows: TGTGCCAGCAGCGTTGCGGGGGGACTGTCCTACAATGAGCAGTTCTTC. This encodes CASSVAGGLSYNEQFF.

The count of this clone is one. The chain's CDR3 is CASRVDSGSYNEQFF. The CDR3 nucleotides are TGTGCCAGCAGGGTCGATAGCGGGAGTTACAATGAGCAGTTCTTC. The chain joins TRBV6-1 to TRBJ2-1; 9 bases map to TRBD2. The V gene end was trimmed by 6 bases and the J gene end by 4 bases; junction bases not matched to a gene: 7. The CDR3 has 15 amino acids. Germline V gene data show CDR1 as MNHNS and CDR2 as SASEGT.

The chain is built from TRBV19 and TRBJ2-1; TRBD2 aligns across 7 bases. The CDR3 totals 14 residues. V dropped 7 bases and J dropped 5; count of bases not matched to a gene: 8. CDR1 is LNHDA and CDR2 is SQIVND in the germline V gene (reference sequence). For the CDR3, the DNA is TGTGCCAGTACTCCTTACCGGGGGGACAATGAGCAGTTCTTC. Translating gives CASTPYRGDNEQFF.

This chain joins TRBV5-6 and TRBJ1-2; 7 nucleotides line up with TRBD1. Germline V gene data show CDR1 as SGHDT and CDR2 as YYEEEE. This CDR3 spans 14 amino acids. J was trimmed by 2 bases and V by 3 bases; bases with no gene match: 4. DNA of the CDR3: TGTGCCAGCAGCTACCTAGGGGGCAACTATGGCTACACCTTC. Its protein product is CASSYLGGNYGYTF.

The chain carries TRBV5-6 and TRBJ2-1; D not certain. This CDR3 contains 14 residues. Germline V gene sequence: CDR1 SGHDT, CDR2 YYEEEE. V dropped 4 bases and J dropped 7 bases, with 15 bases sitting between them. CDR3 loop: CASSRPRALNEQFF. The CDR3 DNA is TGTGCCAGCAGCCGTCCCCGGGCGTTGAATGAGCAGTTCTTC.

The chain links TRBV10-1 to TRBJ1-2, with D uncertain. V was pared by 6 bases and J by 3 bases, with 14 bases between. This CDR3 is built from 14 residues. CDR1 and CDR2 from the germline V gene are WNHNN and SYGVQD (reference sequence). The CDR3 DNA reads as TGCGCCAGCAGATCCGGCCCCAGACACTATGGCTACACCTTC. Its translation: CASRSGPRHYGYTF.

V and J are TRBV7-9 and TRBJ2-1; 16 bases agree with TRBD2. The CDR3 covers 16 residues. The V and J ends lost 6 bases and 7 bases, in that order; junction bases with no gene match: 6. Germline loops: CDR1 SEHNR, CDR2 FQNEAQ (reference sequence). CDR3 region: CASRGLAGGPRNEQFF. The CDR3 bases are TGTGCCAGCAGGGGACTAGCGGGAGGGCCGAGGAATGAGCAGTTCTTC.

The V call is TRBV30, the J call TRBJ1-6, with TRBD1 as a possible D gene (6 bases). V gave up 2 bases and J gave up 6 bases, with 11 bases separating them. The V gene's germline CDR1 is GTSNPN and CDR2 SVGIG (reference sequence). The CDR3 extends over 14 amino acids. The CDR3 DNA reads as TGTGCCTGGAGTCTGGGGGCAATTAATTCACCCCTCCACTTT. Amino acid sequence: CAWSLGAINSPLHF. Full variable domain (remainder filled in from reference TRBV30 and TRBJ1-6): SQTIHQWPATLVQPVGSPLSLECTVEGTSNPNLYWYRQAAGRGLQLLFYSVGIGQISSEVPQNLSASRPQDRQFILSSKKLLLSDSGFYLCAWSLGAINSPLHFGNGTRLTVT.

The V gene is TRBV5-1, the J gene TRBJ1-1; D gene ambiguous. Germline V gene data show CDR1 as SGHRS and CDR2 as YFSETQ. The CDR3 has 13 residues. The V gene lost 5 bases and the J gene lost 1 base, with 9 bases spanning the gap. The CDR3 loop reads CASRVSSNTEAFF. Here the CDR3 DNA reads TGCGCCAGCAGGGTGAGTTCGAACACTGAAGCTTTCTTT.

V and J are TRBV5-4 and TRBJ2-2, with D tentatively TRBD1 (5 bases). CDR1 is SGHNT, CDR2 YYREEE, per germline (reference sequence). The ends were cut back, 5 bases at V and 0 bases at J, with 11 bases in the middle. The CDR3 extends over 15 amino acids. CDR3 sequence (DNA): TGTGCCAGCAGACTGCAGGGAACGAACACCGGGGAGCTGTTTTTT. Translation: CASRLQGTNTGELFF.

The rearrangement uses TRBV4-2 and TRBJ2-2, with 11 bases fitting TRBD2. This CDR3 region has 16 residues. V was clipped by 1 base and J by 6 bases; unmatched bases: 4. Germline V gene sequence: CDR1 LGHNA, CDR2 YNFKEQ. The CDR3: CASSQVALAGAGELFF. CDR3 bases: TGTGCCAGCAGCCAAGTGGCACTAGCGGGAGCCGGGGAGCTGTTTTTT.

The chain employs TRBV4-1 and TRBJ2-7, with 10 bases identical to TRBD1. There are 15 residues in the CDR3. CDR1 and CDR2 from the germline V gene are MGHRA and YSYEKL. With 1 base clipped from V and 4 bases from J, the junction kept 4 bases outside the gene matches. CDR3 sequence (DNA): TGCGCCAGCAGCCAAGTCTGGGACAGGGGATACGAGCAGTACTTC. Its translation: CASSQVWDRGYEQYF.

The chain combines TRBV7-9 with TRBJ2-2; 12 bases map to TRBD2. Germline V gives CDR1 SEHNR, CDR2 FQNEAQ (reference sequence). CDR3 length: 17 amino acids. J was trimmed by 4 bases and V by 4 bases; bases with no gene match: 7. The chain's CDR3 is CASSWDGLAGPTGELFF. CDR3 coding DNA: TGTGCCAGCAGCTGGGACGGACTAGCGGGACCCACCGGGGAGCTGTTTTTT.